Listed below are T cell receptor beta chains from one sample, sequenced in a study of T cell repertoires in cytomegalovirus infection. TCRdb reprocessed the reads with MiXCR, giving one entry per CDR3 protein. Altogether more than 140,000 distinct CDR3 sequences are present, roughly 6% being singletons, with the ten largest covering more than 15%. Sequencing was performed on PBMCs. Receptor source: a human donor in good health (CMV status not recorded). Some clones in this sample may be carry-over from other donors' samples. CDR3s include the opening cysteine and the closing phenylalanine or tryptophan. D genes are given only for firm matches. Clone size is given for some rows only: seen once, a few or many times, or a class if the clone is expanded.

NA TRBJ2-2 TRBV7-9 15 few CASRIRLGDTGELFF TGTGCCAGCAGGATACGGCTCGGGGACACCGGGGAGCTGTTTTTT
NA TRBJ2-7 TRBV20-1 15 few CSASTPFGSGYEQYF TGCAGTGCTAGTACACCGTTTGGGTCCGGTTACGAGCAGTACTTC
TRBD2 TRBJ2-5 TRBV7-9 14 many CASRPGGGAETQYF TGTGCCAGCAGGCCCGGGGGAGGGGCAGAGACCCAGTACTTC
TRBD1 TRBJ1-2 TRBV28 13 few CASSGTGHYGYTF TGTGCCAGCAGTGGGACAGGGCATTATGGCTACACCTTC
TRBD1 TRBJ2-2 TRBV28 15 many CASRTGTGDSGELFF TGTGCCAGCAGAACCGGGACAGGGGACTCCGGGGAGCTGTTTTTT
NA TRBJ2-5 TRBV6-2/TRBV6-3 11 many CASSYGETQYF TGTGCCAGCAGTTACGGAGAGACCCAGTACTTC
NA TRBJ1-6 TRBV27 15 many CASSATQGPNSPLHF TGTGCCAGCAGTGCCACACAGGGCCCTAATTCACCCCTCCACTTT
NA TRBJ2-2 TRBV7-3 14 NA CASTPFPNTGELFF TGTGCCAGCACCCCTTTCCCGAACACCGGGGAGCTGTTTTTT
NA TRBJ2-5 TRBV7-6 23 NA CASSFSVGNVRALPSGQKETQYF TGTGCCAGCAGCTTTTCGGTCGGAAACGTCCGGGCTTTACCTAGTGGACAGAAAGAGACCCAGTACTTC
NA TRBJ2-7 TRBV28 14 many CASRTTGRMLRQYF TGTGCCAGCAGGACGACAGGGAGGATGCTGAGGCAGTACTTC
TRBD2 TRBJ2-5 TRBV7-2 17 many CASSSRRRGGEGETQYF TGTGCCAGCAGCTCTAGAAGGCGCGGGGGAGAGGGTGAGACCCAGTACTTC
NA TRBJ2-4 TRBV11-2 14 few CASSPDLGRNIQYF TGTGCCAGCAGCCCCGACTTGGGCCGAAACATTCAGTACTTC
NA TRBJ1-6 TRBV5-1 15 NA CASSPGQNYNSPLHF TGCGCCAGCAGCCCAGGACAAAACTATAATTCACCCCTCCACTTT
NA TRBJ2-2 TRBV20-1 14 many CSASHGADTGELFF TGCAGTGCTAGCCACGGGGCGGACACCGGGGAGCTGTTTTTT
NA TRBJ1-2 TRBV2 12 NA CASTLQVYGYTF TGTGCCAGCACTCTACAGGTCTATGGCTACACCTTC
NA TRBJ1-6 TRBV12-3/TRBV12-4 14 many CASSLGQKDSPLHF TGTGCCAGCAGTTTGGGACAAAAAGATTCACCCCTCCACTTT
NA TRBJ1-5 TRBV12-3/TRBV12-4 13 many CASSFSVNQPQHF TGTGCCAGCAGTTTTTCAGTAAATCAGCCCCAGCATTTT
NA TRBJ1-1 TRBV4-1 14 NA CASSQGPLNTEAFF TGCGCCAGCAGCCAGGGTCCTCTGAACACTGAAGCTTTCTTT
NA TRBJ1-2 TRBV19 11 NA CASSRTFGYTF TGTGCCAGTAGTCGGACATTTGGCTACACCTTC
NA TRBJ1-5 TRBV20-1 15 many CSAPPFKGVNQPQHF TGCAGTGCCCCCCCCTTCAAAGGTGTCAATCAGCCCCAGCATTTT
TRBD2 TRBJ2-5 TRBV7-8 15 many CASSATSGGAKTQYF TGTGCCAGCAGCGCCACTAGCGGGGGTGCGAAGACCCAGTACTTC
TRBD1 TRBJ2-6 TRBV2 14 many CARGQSSGANVLTF TGTGCCAGGGGACAGAGCTCTGGGGCCAACGTCCTGACTTTC
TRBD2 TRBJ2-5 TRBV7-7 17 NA CASSLVGTSGIGETQYF TGTGCCAGCAGCTTAGTCGGGACTAGCGGAATCGGAGAGACCCAGTACTTC
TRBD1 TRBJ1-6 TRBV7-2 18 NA CASSLARQGSSYNSPLHF TGTGCCAGCAGCTTAGCGAGACAGGGCAGCTCCTATAATTCACCCCTCCACTTT
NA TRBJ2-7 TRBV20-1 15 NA CSAKGSRGGIYEQYF TGCAGTGCTAAAGGTAGCCGCGGCGGGATATACGAGCAGTACTTC
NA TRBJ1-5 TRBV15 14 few CATRVTGSNQPQHF TGTGCCACCAGAGTGACAGGCAGCAATCAGCCCCAGCATTTT
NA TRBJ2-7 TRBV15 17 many CATSRDNKRTSSYEQYF TGTGCCACCAGCAGAGACAATAAGAGGACAAGCTCCTACGAGCAGTACTTC
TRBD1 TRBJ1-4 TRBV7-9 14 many CASSSGQRNEKLFF TGTGCCAGCAGCTCGGGACAGAGGAATGAAAAACTGTTTTTT
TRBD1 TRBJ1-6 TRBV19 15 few CASSPRAGGRSPLHF TGTGCCAGTAGTCCCCGGGCAGGGGGCCGGTCACCCCTCCACTTT
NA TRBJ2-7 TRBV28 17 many CASSSGIKRVPTYEQYF TGTGCCAGCAGTTCGGGAATTAAGAGGGTACCAACCTACGAGCAGTACTTC
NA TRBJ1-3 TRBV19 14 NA CAARATGSGNTIYF TGTGCCGCCAGGGCCACAGGGTCTGGAAACACCATATATTTT
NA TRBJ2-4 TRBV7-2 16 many CASSHQGGGAKNIQYF TGTGCCAGCAGCCACCAGGGCGGTGGAGCCAAAAACATTCAGTACTTC